Shown below are 10 T cell receptor delta chains from a single sample sequenced in a study of γδ T cells in repeated Plasmodium falciparum infection. Bulk repertoires came from Vgamma9/Vdelta2+ or Vdelta2-negative gammadelta T cells flow-sorted from PBMC. TCRdb reprocessed the multiplex PCR reads using CATT. The repertoire includes 90,000 to 95,000 delta-chain clones, approximately 0.96% of them detected once, and around 9.6% sits in the top ten. The sample was gamma-delta T cells from blood. The receptor set was obtained from a pool of human donors (malaria-infected and uninfected, not separated).

Notes on this clone: TCRdb records a much larger clone's protein for this DNA, with a difference at residue 23 that likely arises from a read error; the protein given is the translation of the DNA. The V gene is TRDV1; the J gene was not called; TRDD3, the D gene given by the table, was not confirmed from the DNA. Germline V gene sequence: CDR1 TSWWSYY, CDR2 QGS. CDR3 size: 24 residues. As DNA, the CDR3 is TGTGCTCTTGGGGAATTTGGTCGCCTTCCTACTCCCTATACTGGGGGACCTGACACCGATAAACTCACCTTT. Its protein product is CALGEFGRLPTPYTGGPDTDKLTF.

In the case of this clone: The protein recorded in TCRdb matches a much larger clone and deviates from this DNA's translation at residue 4, suggesting a read error; the protein here is obtained by translating the DNA. V usage is TRDV1 and J usage is TRDJ1; 10 nucleotides agree with TRDD3. The J gene was not available in TCRdb and was assigned here by matching the DNA to germline segments. Germline V lookup: CDR1 TSWWSYY, CDR2 QGS. This CDR3 has 18 residues. The CDR3 loop reads CALEERAPEGDTGDKLIF. The CDR3 nucleotides are TGTGCTCTTGAGGAACGCGCCCCAGAGGGGGATACGGGCGATAAACTCATCTTT.

This clone was seen repeatedly, ten times or more. This sequence joins TRDV1 and TRDJ1; possibly TRDD3 for D (7 bases). The CDR3 extends over 20 amino acids. The V end lost 3 bases, the J end lost 0 bases, and 26 bases lay between the germline ends. The germline V gene encodes CDR1 TSWWSYY and CDR2 QGS. CDR3 in amino acids: CALGEPILLGIKGYTDKLIF. The CDR3 nucleotides are TGTGCTCTTGGGGAGCCCATCCTACTGGGGATAAAAGGCTACACCGATAAACTCATCTTT.

This chain joins TRDV2 and TRDJ1, with 13 positions matching TRDD3. TCRdb is silent on the J gene; assignment here came from matching the DNA to germline. The CDR3 has 17 amino acids. From germline, CDR1 is GEAIGNYY and CDR2 EKD. V was pared by 0 bases and J by 5 bases, with 8 bases of the junction left unmatched. DNA for the CDR3: TGTGCCTGTGACACCCCAGGACTGGGGGATACGGCTGATAAACTCATCTTT. Translated, it gives CACDTPGLGDTADKLIF.

This clone has only a few counts. The TCRdb record carries a much larger clone's protein, which differs from this DNA's translation at residue 13; a read error is the likely cause, and the protein listed here is the DNA translation. This CDR3 is CACDTVALGDTHRTDKLIF. In nucleotides, the CDR3 is TGTGCCTGTGACACCGTGGCCCTGGGGGATACGCATCGCACCGATAAACTCATCTTT. The chain couples TRDV2 to TRDJ1; 12 bases are shared with TRDD3. TCRdb supplies no J gene; here it was assigned by aligning the nucleotide sequence to germline. CDR3 length: 19 residues. CDR1 is GEAIGNYY, CDR2 EKD, per germline. The ends lost 0 bases at V and 1 base at J; junction bases unmatched: 11.

In its sample, this clone was seen many times. This likely came from a read error, as a far larger clone is one base away. Distinct nucleotide sequences in the sample also encode this CDR3. The V gene was identified as TRDV2, while no J gene was called; TRDD3, the table's D call, lacks a check against the DNA. This CDR3 spans 17 amino acids. Germline CDR1 and CDR2: GEAIGNYY and EKD. CDR3 nucleotides: TGTGCCTGTGACACCCTCCCGGTGGGGGATACTGACGATAAGCTCATCTTT. This codes for CACDTLPVGDTDDKLIF.

This clone was picked up a small number of times. A read error likely explains why the TCRdb protein, taken from a much larger clone, differs from this DNA's translation at residue 8; the protein shown is translated from the DNA. The chain links TRDV2 to TRDJ1, with TRDD3 as a possible D gene (5 bases). TCRdb does not report a J gene; here it was assigned by matching the DNA to germline references. CDR1 is GEAIGNYY and CDR2 is EKD in the germline V gene. The CDR3 covers 16 residues. The V gene lost 0 bases and the J gene lost 1 base, with 14 bases spanning the gap. CDR3 sequence (DNA): TGTGCCTGTGACACCGTGGGGACGCTAGGCACCGATAAACTCATCTTT. This codes for CACDTVGTLGTDKLIF.

In its sample, this clone was seen many times. This rearrangement joins TRDV1 to TRDJ3, with 10 nucleotides matching TRDD3. Germline V gives CDR1 TSWWSYY, CDR2 QGS. Trimming cost V 2 bases and J 1 base; bases outside gene matches: 5. The CDR3 has 19 residues. CDR3 sequence reads: CALGEFWGIFSWDTRQMFF. CDR3 bases: TGTGCTCTTGGGGAATTCTGGGGGATATTTTCCTGGGACACCCGACAGATGTTTTTC.

Worth noting for this clone: This DNA's translation differs at residue 5 from TCRdb's protein, which comes from a much larger clone; a read error is likely, and the protein shown is translated from the DNA. V usage is TRDV2 and J usage is TRDJ3; 8 bases are a match to TRDD3. Since TCRdb gives no J gene, matching the DNA to germline was used here to assign it. From germline, CDR1 is GEAIGNYY and CDR2 EKD. The CDR3 sequence is 18 residues long. The trim removed 3 bases at V and 0 bases at J, leaving 6 bases unmatched. CDR3 protein: CACDAIGGYSWDTRQMFF. The CDR3 DNA reads TGTGCCTGTGACGCCATCGGGGGATACTCCTGGGACACCCGACAGATGTTTTTC.

This clone was seen a handful of times. This likely came from a read error, as a far larger clone is one base away. Other DNA sequences in the same sample also yield this CDR3. The gene calls are TRDV2 and TRDJ1; 13 bases align to TRDD3. Germline loops: CDR1 GEAIGNYY, CDR2 EKD. The trim removed 4 bases at V and 2 bases at J, leaving 24 bases unmatched. This CDR3 comprises 22 residues. The CDR3 is CACEKPFLPLHWGIRRTDKLIF. CDR3 nucleotides: TGTGCCTGTGAGAAGCCTTTCCTACCCCTCCACTGGGGGATACGACGGACCGATAAACTCATCTTT.